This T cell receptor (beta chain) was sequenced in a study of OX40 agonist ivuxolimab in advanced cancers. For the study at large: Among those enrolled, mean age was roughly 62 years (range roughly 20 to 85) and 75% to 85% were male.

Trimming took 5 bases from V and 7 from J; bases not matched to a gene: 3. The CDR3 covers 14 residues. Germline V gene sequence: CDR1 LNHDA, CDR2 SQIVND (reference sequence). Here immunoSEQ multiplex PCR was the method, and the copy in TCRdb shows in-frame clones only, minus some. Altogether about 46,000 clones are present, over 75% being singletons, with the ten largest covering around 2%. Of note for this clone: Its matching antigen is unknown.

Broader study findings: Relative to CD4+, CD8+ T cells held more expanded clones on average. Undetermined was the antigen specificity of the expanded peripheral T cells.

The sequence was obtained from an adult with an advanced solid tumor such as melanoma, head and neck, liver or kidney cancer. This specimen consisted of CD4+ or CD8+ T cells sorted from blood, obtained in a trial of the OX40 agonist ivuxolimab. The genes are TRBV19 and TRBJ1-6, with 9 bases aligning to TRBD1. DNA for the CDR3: TGTGCCAGTAGTTTGGGACAGGGCAATTCACCCCTCCACTTT. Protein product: CASSLGQGNSPLHF.